The 21 T cell receptor beta chains given below trace back to one sample, sequenced in a study of CD8 T cells in Susac syndrome (dated by TCRdb to about 2019). Library construction relied on the immunoSEQ multiplex PCR assay. RNA was extracted using the RNeasy kit, and roughly 0.45 to 1 microgram was reverse transcribed with random hexamers. TCRdb trimmed public reads at Q25 via fastp, called clones via MiXCR and kept in-frame beta chains. Here each entry gathers all rows of one CDR3 protein and keeps the most common genes and DNA. For this sample there are some 200,000 distinct CDR3 sequences; roughly 94% appear just once. The ten largest clones take up approximately 0.098% of the sample. The sequenced sample consisted of CD4+ T cells from PBMCs. The receptors stem from a human donor in good health.

This chain links TRBV29-1 with TRBJ2-7; 7 nucleotides line up with TRBD1. V shed 4 bases, J shed 6 bases, and the junction held 9 bases outside the gene matches. Germline CDR1 reads SQVTM; CDR2 reads ANQGSEA. This CDR3 is 13 amino acids long. The CDR3 is CSVAPTGSGEQYF. The CDR3 DNA sequence: TGCAGCGTTGCCCCGACAGGGTCCGGCGAGCAGTACTTC.

J is TRBJ2-1 and V is TRBV20-1, with TRBD2 matching over 11 bases. Germline CDR1 is DFQATT and CDR2 is SNEGSKA (reference sequence). V dropped 3 bases and J dropped 9; count of bases not matched to a gene: 13. There are 16 residues in the CDR3. CDR3 protein: CSASVLLAGEVGEQFF. The CDR3 DNA reads as TGCAGTGCTAGTGTTTTACTAGCGGGAGAAGTTGGTGAGCAGTTCTTC.

The chain has TRBV9 and TRBJ1-2; D possibly corresponds to TRBD1 (6 bases). CDR3 length equals 13 residues. The V gene's germline CDR1 is SGDLS and CDR2 YYNGEE. V lost 8 bases to trimming and J lost 0 bases, with 11 bases between them. The DNA for the CDR3 is TGTGCCAGAAGGGGGTTCCCTAACTATGGCTACACCTTC. The encoded protein is CARRGFPNYGYTF.

In this sample, this clonotype turned up once. This rearrangement joins TRBV12-3 or TRBV12-4 to TRBJ2-1, with no clear D. The CDR3 runs to 14 residues. Trimming took off 8 bases at V and 2 bases at J, with 13 bases between the two ends. The CDR3 DNA sequence: TGTGCCAGCTCCTCCACGGGTACCTACAATGAGCAGTTCTTC. It is translated as CASSSTGTYNEQFF.

The chain joins TRBV12-3 or TRBV12-4 to TRBJ1-3, with TRBD1 as a possible D gene (5 bases). The germline V and J ends were trimmed by 4 bases and 4 bases, with 11 bases remaining between them. The CDR3 totals 14 residues. The CDR3 nucleotides are TGTGCCAGCAGTTCCGACAGTCGGGGAAACACCATATATTTT. This gives the protein CASSSDSRGNTIYF.

The chain couples TRBV3-1 to TRBJ1-1; D is unresolved. Germline V gene data show CDR1 as LGHDT and CDR2 as YNNKEL (reference sequence). Trimming shortened V by 2 bases and J by 1 base, and 2 bases separated the two germline ends. There are 12 residues in the CDR3. In DNA form, the CDR3 reads TGTGCCAGCAGCCAAAGGAACACTGAAGCTTTCTTT. It codes for CASSQRNTEAFF.

The genes are TRBV27 and TRBJ2-3; 8 positions agree with TRBD2. The length of the CDR3 is 16 residues. Germline CDR1 MNHEY, CDR2 SMNVEV (reference sequence). V lost 6 bases and J lost 1; bases outside the gene matches: 9. The chain's CDR3 is CASRPGTRARTDTQYF. The CDR3 bases are TGTGCCAGCAGACCCGGGACTAGAGCTCGCACAGATACGCAGTATTTT.

The genes are TRBV12-3 or TRBV12-4 and TRBJ2-2; TRBD2 matches at 11 bases. Losses at the gene ends were 6 bases for V and 3 bases for J; bases not matched to a gene: 9. The CDR3 consists of 17 residues. This CDR3 reads CASSPGLAAGDTGELFF. The DNA of the CDR3 is TGTGCCAGCAGCCCGGGACTAGCGGCGGGGGACACCGGGGAGCTGTTTTTT.

The genes are TRBV30 and TRBJ2-7; D is ambiguous. Germline assignment: CDR1 GTSNPN and CDR2 SVGIG (reference sequence). This CDR3 comprises 11 residues. V lost 3 bases and J lost 3, with 6 bases in between. The CDR3 DNA sequence: TGTGCCTGGAGCGTGAACTACGAGCAGTACTTC. Translation: CAWSVNYEQYF. Together with reference TRBV30 and TRBJ2-7, the CDR3 gives the full variable domain: SQTIHQWPATLVQPVGSPLSLECTVEGTSNPNLYWYRQAAGRGLQLLFYSVGIGQISSEVPQNLSASRPQDRQFILSSKKLLLSDSGFYLCAWSVNYEQYFGPGTRLTVT.

The chain recombines TRBV3-1 with TRBJ2-7; 8 bases align to TRBD1. Germline V gene data show CDR1 as LGHDT and CDR2 as YNNKEL (reference sequence). The CDR3 covers 15 residues. The J segment lost 0 bases and the V segment lost 4 bases, leaving 5 bases of the junction unmatched. The CDR3 DNA reads TGTGCCAGCAGCCCCCGGGACAGGAACTCCTACGAGCAGTACTTC. Its translation: CASSPRDRNSYEQYF.

The chain joins TRBV20-1 to TRBJ1-5; D is perhaps TRBD1 (5 bases). Looked up from germline, CDR1 is DFQATT and CDR2 is SNEGSKA (reference sequence). This CDR3 is built from 13 residues. V lost 6 bases to trimming and J lost 3 bases, with 12 bases between them. In DNA form, the CDR3 reads TGCAGTGCCATCAGGGCCGACAATCAGCCCCAGCATTTT. It translates to CSAIRADNQPQHF.

The V call is TRBV6-6, the J call TRBJ2-3; D uncertain. This CDR3 region has 13 residues. Looked up from germline, CDR1 is MNHNY and CDR2 is SVGAGI (reference sequence). Deletions cut 2 bases from V and 6 bases from J, with 9 bases between. CDR3: CASSYTHEDTQYF. CDR3 bases: TGTGCCAGCAGTTACACCCACGAGGATACGCAGTATTTT.

This chain joins TRBV2 and TRBJ2-7; TRBD1 aligns across 10 bases. V was pared by 8 bases and J by 4 bases, with 8 bases of the junction left unmatched. The CDR3 totals 14 residues. The germline gives CDR1 SNHLY, CDR2 FYNNEI. The CDR3 sequence: CASLGQGKIYEQYF. Here the CDR3 DNA reads TGTGCCAGCTTGGGACAGGGGAAAATTTACGAGCAGTACTTC.

This rearrangement joins TRBV3-1 to TRBJ2-7; 13 positions agree with TRBD2. Germline V gives CDR1 LGHDT, CDR2 YNNKEL (reference sequence). The CDR3 spans 14 residues. V dropped 5 bases and J dropped 4; count of bases not matched to a gene: 2. Here the CDR3 DNA reads TGTGCCAGCAGCACGACTAGCGGGAGGTACGAGCAGTACTTC. It yields the protein CASSTTSGRYEQYF.

The chain uses TRBV15 and TRBJ2-1, with unresolved D. The germline V gene encodes CDR1 LNHNV and CDR2 YYDKDF (reference sequence). V lost 0 bases to trimming and J lost 9 bases, with 6 bases between them. The CDR3 length is 12 residues. CDR3: CATSRDLGEQFF. The CDR3 DNA sequence: TGTGCCACCAGCAGAGATCTGGGTGAGCAGTTCTTC.

This clonotype was counted a single time. The rearrangement joins TRBV30 to TRBJ1-2; D call uncertain. The germline V and J ends were trimmed by 4 bases and 8 bases, with 14 bases remaining between them. Looked up from germline, CDR1 is GTSNPN and CDR2 is SVGIG (reference sequence). The CDR3 totals 12 residues. The CDR3 DNA is TGTGCCTGGAATGTTGGGAGAGGAGGCTACACCTTC. Its translation: CAWNVGRGGYTF.

The chain joins TRBV6-5 to TRBJ2-4, with a weak D call TRBD1 (6 bases). V was shortened by 4 bases and J by 6 bases, with 10 bases between the two germline ends. Germline-derived CDR1 and CDR2 are MNHEY and SVGAGI. The CDR3 length is 13 residues. In DNA, the CDR3 is TGTGCCAGCAGTTTGTCAGGGGCAAACATTCAGTACTTC. This encodes CASSLSGANIQYF.

The chain carries TRBV24-1 and TRBJ2-3; D ambiguous. V was trimmed by 5 bases and J by 1 base, leaving 6 bases between them. Germline CDR1 KGHDR, CDR2 SFDVKD. The CDR3 is 13 residues long. The CDR3 region has the DNA TGTGCCACCAGTGGATTCCGCACAGATACGCAGTATTTT. It translates to CATSGFRTDTQYF.

The chain combines TRBV13 with TRBJ2-1, with 13 bases fitting TRBD2. This CDR3 has 18 amino acids. V dropped 1 base and J dropped 7; count of bases not matched to a gene: 10. Germline assignment: CDR1 PRHDT and CDR2 FYEKMQ (reference sequence). For the CDR3, the DNA is TGTGCCAGCAGCTTAGAGATTGTGACTAGCGGGAGGAGGAATGAGCAGTTCTTC. Its translation is CASSLEIVTSGRRNEQFF.

The genes are TRBV6-5 and TRBJ2-5; D is possibly TRBD1 (6 bases). V was cut by 7 bases and J by 5 bases, with 14 bases left in between. This CDR3 is 13 amino acids long. Germline V lookup: CDR1 MNHEY, CDR2 SVGAGI. CDR3 DNA: TGTGCCAGCACCTCCGACAGGAGCGAGACCCAGTACTTC. Translating gives CASTSDRSETQYF.

The chain joins TRBV4-1 to TRBJ1-2, with D unclear. The V and J ends lost 0 bases and 7 bases respectively, with 15 bases between them. Germline CDR1 MGHRA, CDR2 YSYEKL. The CDR3 runs 15 residues. The CDR3 is CASSQDPGKNSGYTF. Written as DNA, the CDR3 is TGCGCCAGCAGCCAAGATCCGGGGAAAAATTCTGGCTACACCTTC.